Following are 10 T cell receptor beta chains from one sample sequenced in a study of T cell responses to AZD1222 COVID-19 vaccine. Produced via immunoSEQ multiplex PCR; TCRdb's table is partial and in-frame only. The sample holds 110,000 or so clones, roughly 86% seen once. Material: peripheral blood, obtained on day 0 of AZD1222 vaccination. The source is an adult in good health.

This clone was observed a handful of times. V gene TRBV4-2 combines with J gene TRBJ2-5, with TRBD2 identical over 9 bases. The CDR3 covers 16 residues. With 0 bases clipped from V and 4 bases from J, the junction kept 6 bases outside the gene matches. Per the germline V gene, CDR1 is LGHNA and CDR2 is YNFKEQ. The CDR3 reads CASSQEGGGARETQYF. CDR3 bases: TGTGCCAGCAGCCAAGAGGGCGGGGGGGCCCGAGAGACCCAGTACTTC.

The CDR3, as DNA: TGTGCCAGCAGTTCGGCCGGGGAGCTGTTTTTT. Amino acid sequence: CASSSAGELFF. The V call is TRBV6-4, the J call TRBJ2-2; no clear D. V was shortened by 5 bases and J by 6 bases, with 4 bases between the two germline ends. CDR3 length: 11 residues. The V gene's germline CDR1 is MRHNA and CDR2 SNTAGT.

The chain joins TRBV7-2 to TRBJ1-2, with 9 bases aligning to TRBD1. CDR3 length: 14 amino acids. Germline CDR1 SGHTA, CDR2 FQGNSA. V dropped 5 bases and J dropped 6; count of bases not matched to a gene: 7. The CDR3 nucleotides are TGTGCCAGCAGCCCGCCCTGGACAGGGGATGGCTACACCTTC. Its translation is CASSPPWTGDGYTF.

The chain has TRBV13 and TRBJ2-3, with TRBD2 matching over 7 bases. Germline loops: CDR1 PRHDT, CDR2 FYEKMQ (reference sequence). The CDR3 runs to 14 residues. V shed 3 bases, J shed 1 base, and the junction held 1 base outside the gene matches. The CDR3 region is CASSLGGGTDTQYF. Written as DNA, the CDR3 is TGTGCCAGCAGCTTGGGAGGGGGCACAGATACGCAGTATTTT.

The chain recombines TRBV5-6 with TRBJ2-7, with D perhaps TRBD1 (6 bases). Germline values: CDR1 SGHDT, CDR2 YYEEEE. The ends were cut back, 5 bases at V and 2 bases at J, with 14 bases in the middle. The CDR3 covers 14 residues. CDR3 nucleotide sequence: TGTGCCAGCAGTCGACAGGCCCATACCTACGAGCAGTACTTC. This sequence encodes CASSRQAHTYEQYF.

This chain uses TRBV25-1 with TRBJ1-1, with TRBD1 matching 8 bases. V lost 4 bases, J lost 1 base, and 11 bases stayed unmatched. The CDR3 sequence is 17 residues long. Germline V lookup: CDR1 MGHDK, CDR2 SYGVNS. CDR3 DNA: TGTGCCAGCAGTGCTTCCGGGACAGGTATTGGGAACACTGAAGCTTTCTTT. Amino acid sequence: CASSASGTGIGNTEAFF.

This chain joins TRBV5-4 and TRBJ1-1; 8 nucleotides agree with TRBD1. J was trimmed by 6 bases and V by 2 bases; bases with no gene match: 6. The CDR3 loop spans 14 amino acids. Germline loops: CDR1 SGHNT, CDR2 YYREEE (reference sequence). CDR3 DNA: TGTGCCAGCAGCTTACAGGGGGTGGTGGCTGAAGCTTTCTTT. It is translated as CASSLQGVVAEAFF.

V gene TRBV30 combines with J gene TRBJ1-4, with TRBD1 as a possible D gene (6 bases). Deletions cut 0 bases from V and 8 bases from J, with 10 bases between. The CDR3 contains 13 residues. The germline V gene has CDR1 GTSNPN and CDR2 SVGIG (reference sequence). CDR3: CAWSVQGSEKLFF. The CDR3, as DNA: TGTGCCTGGAGTGTACAGGGTTCGGAAAAACTGTTTTTT.

This clone was counted between two and nine times. The gene calls are TRBV11-3 and TRBJ2-2; 9 nucleotides line up with TRBD1. This CDR3 is built from 18 residues. The germline V gene has CDR1 SGHNT and CDR2 YENEEA. Trimming removed 5 bases from V and 7 bases from J; junction bases left unmatched: 17. The CDR3 coding sequence is TGTGCCAGCAGCCCTACACTCCCGGGACAGGGAGCTGGCGGGGAGCTGTTTTTT. Protein sequence: CASSPTLPGQGAGGELFF.

Here the CDR3 DNA reads TGTGCCACCAGCAGAGATCCCGGCTCTACATCAGGCACCATATATTTT. This codes for CATSRDPGSTSGTIYF. The chain employs TRBV15 and TRBJ1-3; D unclear. The CDR3 spans 16 residues. Germline V gene lookup returns CDR1 LNHNV and CDR2 YYDKDF (reference sequence). V lost 0 bases, J lost 9 bases, and 18 bases lay in between.